This T cell receptor (beta chain) was identified during a study of T cells expressing NK-cell markers. In the study overall: Seropositivity for HCMV was found in most of the eight sequenced donors, with one seronegative.

The CDR3 has 14 residues. CDR1 MGHRA and CDR2 YSYEKL come from the germline V gene. 5'RACE template switching with UMIs generated TCR beta cDNA. TCRdb re-analyzed the 5' RACE reads; it lists each CDR3 protein once, without DNA. The sample holds 300,000 to 450,000 distinct CDR3 sequences. Source material: blood T cells: a sorted CD56 or NKG2C T cell subset, CD4+ or CD8+ T cells, or bulk PBMC T cells (not recorded which). The clonotype originates from a man aged 18-70 years in good health. The chain carries TRBV4-1 and TRBJ2-1; the TCRdb D gene call, TRBD1, has no DNA to confirm it. The chain's CDR3 is CASSPPLQGWEQFF.